This entry lists 7 T cell receptor beta chains sequenced from one sample in a study of control samples from healthy donors and cancer patients. Some clones are missing from TCRdb's copy, which holds only in-frame ones; the method was immunoSEQ multiplex PCR. The repertoire holds 70,000 to 85,000 clones, with 84% as singletons. What was sequenced was PBMCs. The receptors shown here come from a man in his 60s with head and neck cancer.

The chain carries TRBV10-3 and TRBJ2-2; D call uncertain. This CDR3 has 18 amino acids. Germline V gene data show CDR1 as ENHRY and CDR2 as SYGVKD. Trimming stripped 0 bases from V and 2 bases from J, with 16 bases between. The CDR3 sequence is CAISESKIYDSNTGELFF. The CDR3 DNA follows: TGTGCCATCAGTGAGTCGAAAATTTACGACTCTAACACCGGGGAGCTGTTTTTT.

The chain is built from TRBV14 and TRBJ2-7; the D gene could be TRBD1 or TRBD2 (5 bases each). The CDR3 has 15 residues. V lost 2 bases and J lost 6, with 17 bases in between. Germline V gene lookup returns CDR1 SGHDN and CDR2 FVKESK. CDR3 bases: TGTGCCAGCAGCCAACTCCGGGACCAAGGTGGCGAGCAGTACTTC. Translation gives CASSQLRDQGGEQYF.

This rearrangement joins TRBV4-1 to TRBJ2-2; TRBD2 matches 10 bases. CDR1 and CDR2 from the germline V gene are MGHRA and YSYEKL. CDR3 size: 18 residues. V shed 5 bases, J shed 1 base, and the junction held 10 bases outside the gene matches. DNA for the CDR3: TGCGCCAGCAGCAAAAGCGGGTTAGCGGGAGGGAACACCGGGGAGCTGTTTTTT. It is translated as CASSKSGLAGGNTGELFF.

The V call is TRBV11-3, the J call TRBJ2-1; 9 bases match TRBD2. CDR3 length: 18 residues. The V gene end was trimmed by 0 bases and the J gene end by 9 bases; junction bases not matched to a gene: 15. Germline V gives CDR1 SGHNT, CDR2 YENEEA. For the CDR3, the DNA is TGTGCCAGCAGCTTAGACCAGGGGGGGACTAGCCGAACTGCTGAGCAGTTCTTC. Translating it yields CASSLDQGGTSRTAEQFF.

The chain couples TRBV11-2 to TRBJ2-5; 7 bases are shared with TRBD2. J gave up 5 bases and V 8 bases, and 11 bases lay outside the gene matches. CDR1 is SGHAT, CDR2 FQNNGV, per germline. The CDR3 extends over 14 amino acids. CDR3 in amino acids: CASRQSGTGETQYF. The CDR3 DNA reads TGTGCCAGCCGCCAAAGCGGGACGGGGGAGACCCAGTACTTC.

The chain couples TRBV10-3 to TRBJ1-2; D call uncertain. This CDR3 comprises 16 residues. Trimming shortened V by 3 bases and J by 4 bases, and 18 bases separated the two germline ends. Germline V gene lookup returns CDR1 ENHRY and CDR2 SYGVKD. CDR3 nucleotides: TGTGCCATCAGTGATTCGAGGGCGCTCACGATCTATGGCTACACCTTC. The encoded protein is CAISDSRALTIYGYTF.

This chain uses TRBV5-4 with TRBJ2-7; D might be TRBD1 or TRBD2, each matching 6 bases. Trimming cost V 2 bases and J 1 base, with 16 bases left between them. This CDR3 spans 16 amino acids. The germline V gene encodes CDR1 SGHNT and CDR2 YYREEE (reference sequence). The CDR3 DNA follows: TGTGCCAGCAGCTTCGGGGGCGAGATAGGATCCTACGAGCAGTACTTC. Translation gives CASSFGGEIGSYEQYF. Based on the CDR3 plus reference TRBV5-4 and TRBJ2-7, the full variable domain is ETGVTQSPTHLIKTRGQQVTLRCSSQSGHNTVSWYQQALGQGPQFIFQYYREEENGRGNFPPRFSGLQFPNYSSELNVNALELDDSALYLCASSFGGEIGSYEQYFGPGTRLTVT.